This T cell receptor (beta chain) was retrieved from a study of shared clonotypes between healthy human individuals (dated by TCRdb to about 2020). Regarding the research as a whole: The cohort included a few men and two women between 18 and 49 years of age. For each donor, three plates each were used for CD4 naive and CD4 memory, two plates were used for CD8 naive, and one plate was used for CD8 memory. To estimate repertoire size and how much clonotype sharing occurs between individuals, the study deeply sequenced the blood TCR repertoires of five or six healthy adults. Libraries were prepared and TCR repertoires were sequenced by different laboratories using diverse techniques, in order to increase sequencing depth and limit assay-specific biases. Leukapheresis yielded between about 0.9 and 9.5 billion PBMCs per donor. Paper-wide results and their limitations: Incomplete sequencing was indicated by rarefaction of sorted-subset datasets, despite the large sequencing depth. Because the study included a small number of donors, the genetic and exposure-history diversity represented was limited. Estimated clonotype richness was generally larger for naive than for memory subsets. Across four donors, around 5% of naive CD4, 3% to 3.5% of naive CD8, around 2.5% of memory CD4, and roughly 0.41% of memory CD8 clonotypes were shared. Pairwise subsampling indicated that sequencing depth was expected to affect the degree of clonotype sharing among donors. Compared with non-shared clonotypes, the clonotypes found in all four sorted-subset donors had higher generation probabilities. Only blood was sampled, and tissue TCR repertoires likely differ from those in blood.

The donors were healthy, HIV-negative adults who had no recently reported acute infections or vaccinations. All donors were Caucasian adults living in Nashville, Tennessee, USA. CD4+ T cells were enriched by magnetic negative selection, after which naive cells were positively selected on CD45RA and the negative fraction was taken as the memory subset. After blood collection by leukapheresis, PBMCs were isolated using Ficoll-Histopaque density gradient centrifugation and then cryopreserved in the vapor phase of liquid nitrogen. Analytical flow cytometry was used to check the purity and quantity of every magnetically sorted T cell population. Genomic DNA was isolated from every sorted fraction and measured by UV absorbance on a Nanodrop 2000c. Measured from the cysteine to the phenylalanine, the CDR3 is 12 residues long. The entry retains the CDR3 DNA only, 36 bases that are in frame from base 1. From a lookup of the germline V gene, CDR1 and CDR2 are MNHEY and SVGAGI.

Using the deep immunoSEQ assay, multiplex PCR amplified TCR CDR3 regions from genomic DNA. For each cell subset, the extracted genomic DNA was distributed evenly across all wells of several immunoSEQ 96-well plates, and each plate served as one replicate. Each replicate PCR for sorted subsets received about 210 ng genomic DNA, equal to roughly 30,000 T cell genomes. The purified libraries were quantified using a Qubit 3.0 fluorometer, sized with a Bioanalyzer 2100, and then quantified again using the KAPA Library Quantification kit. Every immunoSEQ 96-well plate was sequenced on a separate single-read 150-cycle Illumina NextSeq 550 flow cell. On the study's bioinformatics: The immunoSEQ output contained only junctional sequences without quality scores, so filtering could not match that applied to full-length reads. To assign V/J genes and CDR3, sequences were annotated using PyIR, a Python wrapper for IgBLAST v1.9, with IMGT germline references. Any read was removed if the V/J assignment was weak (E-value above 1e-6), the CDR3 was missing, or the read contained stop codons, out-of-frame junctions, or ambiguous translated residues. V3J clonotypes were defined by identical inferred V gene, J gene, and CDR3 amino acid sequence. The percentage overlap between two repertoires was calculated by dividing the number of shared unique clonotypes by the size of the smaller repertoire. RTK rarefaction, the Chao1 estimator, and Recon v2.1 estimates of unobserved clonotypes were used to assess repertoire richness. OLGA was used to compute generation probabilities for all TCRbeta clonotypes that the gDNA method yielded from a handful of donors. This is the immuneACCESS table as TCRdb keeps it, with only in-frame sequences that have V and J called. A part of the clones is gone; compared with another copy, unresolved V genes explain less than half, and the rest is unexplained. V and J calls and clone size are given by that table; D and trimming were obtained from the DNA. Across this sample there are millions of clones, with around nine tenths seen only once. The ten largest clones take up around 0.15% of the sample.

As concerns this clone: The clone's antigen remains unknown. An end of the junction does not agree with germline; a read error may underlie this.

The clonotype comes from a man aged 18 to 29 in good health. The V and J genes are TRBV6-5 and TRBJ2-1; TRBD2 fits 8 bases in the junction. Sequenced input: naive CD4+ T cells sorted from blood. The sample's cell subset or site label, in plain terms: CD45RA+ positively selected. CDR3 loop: CASSPETSGWVF. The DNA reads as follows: TGTGCCAGCAGCCCCGAAACTAGCGGTTGGGTCTTC.